The 30 T cell receptor beta chains below were found in one sample sequenced in a study of cytomegalovirus exposure and HLA in healthy donors. The study ran its PCR with 60 Vbeta and 13 Jbeta primers. The protocol was immunoSEQ multiplex PCR, while the TCRdb copy is restricted to in-frame clones and leaves out a portion. Of around 200,000 clones listed, around 80% were seen once; the top ten hold less than 3.5%. Sequences were obtained from PBMCs. The receptors were gathered from an older woman in good health and CMV-seropositive.

The chain links TRBV7-8 to TRBJ2-5; 9 bases align to TRBD2. This CDR3 spans 12 amino acids. Germline-derived CDR1 and CDR2 are SGHVS and FQNEAQ. The ends lost 5 bases at V and 7 bases at J; junction bases unmatched: 2. The CDR3 spells CASSATSGTQYF. The CDR3 region has the DNA TGTGCCAGCAGCGCGACTAGCGGGACCCAGTACTTC.

The gene calls are TRBV2 and TRBJ2-7, with 8 bases lining up with TRBD1. The CDR3 is 11 residues long. CDR1 is SNHLY and CDR2 is FYNNEI in the germline V gene. Trimming cost V 11 bases and J 3 bases; bases outside gene matches: 3. CDR3 nucleotide sequence: TGTGCCGGAGGACAGGGCTACGAGCAGTACTTC. Its protein product is CAGGQGYEQYF. Based on the CDR3 plus reference TRBV2 and TRBJ2-7, the full variable domain is EPEVTQTPSHQVTQMGQEVILRCVPISNHLYFYWYRQILGQKVEFLVSFYNNEISEKSEIFDDQFSVERPDGSNFTLKIRSTKLEDSAMYFCAGGQGYEQYFGPGTRLTVT.

The chain carries TRBV27 and TRBJ2-1; 12 bases map to TRBD2. Trimming at V came to 3 bases and at J to 3 bases, leaving 9 bases not matched to a gene. The CDR3 runs 18 residues. Germline V gene lookup returns CDR1 MNHEY and CDR2 SMNVEV (reference sequence). Here the CDR3 DNA reads TGTGCCAGCAGTTTGTTTCTAGCGGGGGGGCTGCTCTACAATGAGCAGTTCTTC. Translating gives CASSLFLAGGLLYNEQFF.

The chain is built from TRBV20-1 and TRBJ2-7; D not certain. CDR1 and CDR2 from the germline V gene are DFQATT and SNEGSKA (reference sequence). This CDR3 contains 11 residues. V gave up 5 bases and J gave up 4 bases, with 9 bases separating them. CDR3 loop: CSAPQVYEQYF. Written as DNA, the CDR3 is TGCAGTGCTCCTCAGGTATACGAGCAGTACTTC.

The rearrangement links TRBV6-5 to TRBJ1-6; 8 nucleotides line up with TRBD1. This CDR3 contains 14 residues. CDR1 and CDR2 (germline): MNHEY, SVGAGI. The V and J ends lost 4 bases and 8 bases, in that order; junction bases with no gene match: 4. The CDR3 spells CASSSSGGHSPLHF. CDR3 DNA sequence: TGTGCCAGCAGTTCATCAGGGGGCCATTCACCCCTCCACTTT.

The chain couples TRBV5-1 to TRBJ1-5, with D maybe TRBD1 (5 bases). V lost 2 bases to trimming and J lost 7 bases, with 13 bases between them. The CDR3 length is 14 residues. Per germline, CDR1 SGHRS and CDR2 YFSETQ. The DNA of the CDR3 is TGCGCCAGCAGCTTCGGGGGTGGTGGGCAGCCCCAGCATTTT. As protein: CASSFGGGGQPQHF.

This chain joins TRBV2 and TRBJ2-5, with 8 bases aligning to TRBD2. Matching the DNA end better, TRBJ2-7 makes the J call doubtful. Germline values: CDR1 SNHLY, CDR2 FYNNEI. This CDR3 region has 15 residues. CDR3 residues: CASSAVGSGTYEQYF. In DNA form, the CDR3 reads TGTGCCAGCAGTGCAGTCGGTAGCGGGACCTACGAGCAGTACTTC.

The chain is built from TRBV4-3 and TRBJ1-4; TRBD1 agrees at 10 bases. CDR1 and CDR2 from the germline V gene are LGHNA and YSLEER. V trimming: 2 bases; J trimming: 8 bases; junction bases outside the gene matches: 5. CDR3 length: 15 residues. The CDR3 coding sequence is TGCGCCAGCAGCCAAAGCCCGGGACAGGGGGAAAAACTGTTTTTT. It yields the protein CASSQSPGQGEKLFF.

This chain links TRBV28 with TRBJ1-5, with TRBD1 matching over 10 bases. This CDR3 region has 15 residues. The V segment lost 6 bases and the J segment 2 bases; nucleotides outside the gene matches: 4. The germline V gene has CDR1 MDHEN and CDR2 SYDVKM. The CDR3 nucleotides are TGTGCCAGCAGCCCTGGGACAGGGGGCAATCAGCCCCAGCATTTT. It translates to CASSPGTGGNQPQHF. Full variable domain (remainder filled in from reference TRBV28 and TRBJ1-5): DVKVTQSSRYLVKRTGEKVFLECVQDMDHENMFWYRQDPGLGLRLIYFSYDVKMKEKGDIPEGYSVSREKKERFSLILESASTNQTSMYLCASSPGTGGNQPQHFGDGTRLSIL.

The rearrangement uses TRBV5-1 and TRBJ2-6, with a tentative D call TRBD2 (6 bases). The CDR3 contains 17 residues. Germline lookup yields CDR1 SGHRS and CDR2 YFSETQ. The V and J ends lost 0 bases and 4 bases respectively, with 14 bases between them. Written as DNA, the CDR3 is TGCGCCAGCAGCTTGGCCTTTGGGGGGTCCGGGGCCAACGTCCTGACTTTC. Its protein product is CASSLAFGGSGANVLTF.

In its sample, this clone was seen once. One end of the junction does not line up with germline, which may come from a read error. The chain employs TRBV7-9 and TRBJ2-7; 11 positions match TRBD1. The CDR3 totals 16 residues. CDR1 SEHNR and CDR2 FQNEAQ come from the germline V gene (reference sequence). The CDR3 reads CSSSLVGTGGLYEQYF. The CDR3 nucleotides are TGTTCCAGCAGCTTAGTCGGGACAGGGGGTCTCTACGAGCAGTACTTC.

CDR3: CASSQGARPEQYF. CDR3 bases: TGTGCCAGCAGCCAAGGCGCCCGTCCAGAGCAGTACTTC. This chain connects TRBV14 to TRBJ2-7; D is undetermined. V shed 1 base and J shed 7 bases, with 11 bases lying between them. Per germline, CDR1 SGHDN and CDR2 FVKESK. The CDR3 has 13 residues.

The rearrangement joins TRBV9 to TRBJ1-1; D is uncertain. Trimming pared 0 bases from V and 1 base from J, leaving 10 bases between. This CDR3 is 15 amino acids long. The germline gives CDR1 SGDLS, CDR2 YYNGEE. The CDR3 region is CASSVVGQANTEAFF. CDR3 nucleotide sequence: TGTGCCAGCAGCGTAGTAGGTCAGGCGAACACTGAAGCTTTCTTT.

The chain recombines TRBV10-3 with TRBJ2-7; tentative D call: TRBD2 (5 bases). The CDR3 has 13 amino acids. V was cut by 7 bases and J by 3 bases, with 13 bases left in between. Germline-derived CDR1 and CDR2 are ENHRY and SYGVKD. The CDR3 sequence is CAIKRGEIYEQYF. For the CDR3, the DNA is TGTGCCATCAAACGGGGAGAAATCTACGAGCAGTACTTC.

This clone was detected only a few times. V usage is TRBV5-1 and J usage is TRBJ2-7; maybe TRBD2 (5 bases). V was pared by 4 bases and J by 3 bases, with 8 bases between. Germline V gene data show CDR1 as SGHRS and CDR2 as YFSETQ. The CDR3 totals 12 residues. CDR3 amino acids: CASSRTSYEQYF. CDR3 coding DNA: TGCGCCAGCAGCCGTACTAGCTACGAGCAGTACTTC.

The V call is TRBV6-6, the J call TRBJ2-7; 9 bases fit TRBD2. The CDR3 covers 12 residues. CDR1 is MNHNY and CDR2 is SVGAGI in the germline V gene (reference sequence). V shed 10 bases, J shed 3 bases, and the junction held 4 bases outside the gene matches. Here the CDR3 reads CATRTSDYEQYF. CDR3 DNA sequence: TGTGCCACTCGGACTAGCGACTACGAGCAGTACTTC.

This rearrangement joins TRBV5-1 to TRBJ2-3, with D possibly matching TRBD2 (6 bases). Germline CDR1 SGHRS, CDR2 YFSETQ. V was clipped by 0 bases and J by 0 bases, with 8 bases between them. The CDR3 runs to 15 residues. CDR3 amino acids: CASSLDRESTDTQYF. CDR3 bases: TGCGCCAGCAGCTTGGACCGGGAGAGCACAGATACGCAGTATTTT.

This chain joins TRBV27 and TRBJ2-3, with D unclear. CDR3 length: 13 residues. V was cut by 7 bases and J by 2 bases, with 10 bases left in between. Germline loops: CDR1 MNHEY, CDR2 SMNVEV (reference sequence). CDR3 sequence: CASTRGPTDTQYF. CDR3 sequence (DNA): TGTGCCAGCACCCGAGGTCCCACAGATACGCAGTATTTT.

The table lists this clone with a count of one. This chain connects TRBV5-1 to TRBJ2-5; 10 bases are shared with TRBD2. This CDR3 contains 14 residues. Looked up from germline, CDR1 is SGHRS and CDR2 is YFSETQ. J gave up 1 base and V 4 bases, and 1 base lay outside the gene matches. The CDR3 is CASSASGGQETQYF. CDR3 nucleotides: TGCGCCAGCAGCGCTAGCGGGGGCCAAGAGACCCAGTACTTC.

The V and J genes are TRBV2 and TRBJ1-2; 7 positions match TRBD1. Germline assignment: CDR1 SNHLY and CDR2 FYNNEI. The CDR3 contains 16 residues. After removal of 3 bases from V and 7 bases from J, the junction contained 14 bases not matched to a gene. The CDR3, as DNA: TGTGCCAGCAGTGATGACAGGGAAGGCGGCAATGGTGGCTACACCTTC. Translated: CASSDDREGGNGGYTF.

The rearrangement links TRBV2 to TRBJ2-3; 11 bases are a match to TRBD2. This CDR3 is 16 amino acids long. The V gene end was trimmed by 6 bases and the J gene end by 3 bases; junction bases not matched to a gene: 8. CDR1 and CDR2 from the germline V gene are SNHLY and FYNNEI. Here the CDR3 reads CASSLGLAGETDTQYF. The CDR3 nucleotides are TGTGCCAGCAGCCTCGGACTAGCGGGCGAGACAGATACGCAGTATTTT.

The chain combines TRBV6-5 with TRBJ1-1, with a tentative D call TRBD1 (6 bases). CDR3 length: 14 residues. V lost 6 bases and J lost 5, with 16 bases in between. Germline CDR1 and CDR2: MNHEY and SVGAGI. Here the CDR3 DNA reads TGTGCCAGCAGACGACAGGTTTCGGAGACTGAAGCTTTCTTT. It is translated as CASRRQVSETEAFF.

V is TRBV10-3 and J is TRBJ1-2; the D gene is possibly TRBD1 (5 bases). This CDR3 is built from 13 residues. Germline loops: CDR1 ENHRY, CDR2 SYGVKD. V lost 5 bases and J 3 bases, leaving 10 bases between the germline ends. The DNA of the CDR3 is TGTGCCATCAGTAAAGGGGAGGACTATGGCTACACCTTC. Translated: CAISKGEDYGYTF.

J is TRBJ2-1 and V is TRBV7-2, with TRBD2 matching over 10 bases. The junction had 8 bases not matched to a gene; V was cut back by 4 bases and J by 8 bases. CDR3 size: 15 residues. The V gene's germline CDR1 is SGHTA and CDR2 FQGNSA. The CDR3 DNA follows: TGTGCCAGCAGCTCAAGGGCTAGCGGGAGCCATGAGCAGTTCTTC. Translated: CASSSRASGSHEQFF.

This clone has just one count. This chain links TRBV7-6 with TRBJ2-2; no clear D. V dropped 4 bases and J dropped 3 bases, with 15 bases sitting between them. The CDR3 contains 16 residues. Germline-derived CDR1 and CDR2 are SGHVS and FNYEAQ. The CDR3 loop is CASSWAWAPDTGELFF. CDR3 coding DNA: TGTGCCAGCAGCTGGGCGTGGGCCCCGGACACCGGGGAGCTGTTTTTT.

The V gene is TRBV11-2, the J gene TRBJ1-1; D is undetermined. Deletions cut 5 bases from V and 4 bases from J, with 11 bases between. The V gene's germline CDR1 is SGHAT and CDR2 FQNNGV. The CDR3 runs to 13 residues. The CDR3 nucleotides read TGTGCCAGCAGCCCGTCGTTTAGCACTGAAGCTTTCTTT. Translating gives CASSPSFSTEAFF.

In its sample, this clone was seen many times. The chain links TRBV6-6 to TRBJ1-2; maybe TRBD1 (5 bases). This CDR3 is 12 amino acids long. Trimming removed 4 bases at V and 7 bases at J, with 10 bases between. The germline V gene has CDR1 MNHNY and CDR2 SVGAGI (reference sequence). The CDR3 loop is CASSLQEFGYTF. The DNA of the CDR3 is TGTGCCAGCAGTTTACAGGAGTTTGGCTACACCTTC.

This chain uses TRBV5-1 with TRBJ2-5; 10 bases line up with TRBD2. The length of the CDR3 is 15 residues. Germline V CDR1 and CDR2: SGHRS, YFSETQ. Trimming cost V 7 bases and J 5 bases; bases outside gene matches: 11. In nucleotides, the CDR3 is TGCGCCAGCTCCCGACTAGCGGGTGGGGAGGAGACCCAGTACTTC. As protein: CASSRLAGGEETQYF. The full variable domain, its missing parts supplied by reference TRBV5-1 and TRBJ2-5, is KAGVTQTPRYLIKTRGQQVTLSCSPISGHRSVSWYQQTPGQGLQFLFEYFSETQRNKGNFPGRFSGRQFSNSRSEMNVSTLELGDSALYLCASSRLAGGEETQYFGPGTRLLVL.

The V call is TRBV6-5, the J call TRBJ1-3, with a weak D call TRBD1 (5 bases). With 4 bases removed from V and 1 base from J, the gap between germline ends came to 5 bases. The CDR3 contains 13 residues. Germline V gene data show CDR1 as MNHEY and CDR2 as SVGAGI. The CDR3 DNA reads TGTGCCAGCAGTTGGACATCTGGAAACACCATATATTTT. Its protein product is CASSWTSGNTIYF.

The chain has TRBV4-2 and TRBJ2-5; D unclear. CDR1 is LGHNA and CDR2 is YNFKEQ in the germline V gene. The length of the CDR3 is 14 residues. The V end was cut by 4 bases, the J end by 2 bases, with 11 bases between. The CDR3 loop is CASSPRGWQETQYF. CDR3 DNA: TGTGCCAGCAGCCCGCGAGGATGGCAAGAGACCCAGTACTTC.